This T cell receptor beta chain was obtained from a study of cytomegalovirus exposure and HLA in healthy donors. With respect to this clone: Its cognate antigen is unknown.

PCR primers comprised 60 Vbeta and 13 Jbeta primers. TCRdb's table, derived via immunoSEQ multiplex PCR, lists solely in-frame clones and lacks some. The sample carries 130,000 to 150,000 clones, almost 80% recorded once. Each of the donors was a healthy bone marrow donor. General observations from the study: An ancestry cluster, one associated with Asian ancestry, reportedly showed fewer N-insertions than the roughly 610-donor mean in a later analysis. Most TCR sequences proved rare, with some public TCRs found in many donors. A prior analysis recorded that most TCR beta V segments were productive about 87% or about 30% of the time.

Germline V lookup: CDR1 SGHRS, CDR2 YFSETQ. With V trimmed by 4 bases and J by 11 bases, 11 bases remained unmatched. CDR3 length equals 14 residues. The receptor comes from a woman aged 40 to 49 in good health and CMV-seropositive. Sequencing was done on a sample of PBMCs. This chain links TRBV5-1 with TRBJ1-5, with 8 bases lining up with TRBD1. The CDR3 nucleotides read TGCGCCAGCAGCCCCGGGACAGGCGACAAGTCCCAGCATTTT. Encoded protein: CASSPGTGDKSQHF.